This T cell receptor (beta chain) stems from a study of blood T cell repertoires in COVID-19. At the level of the study: Italy, Spain and the United States were the sources of the convalescent and acute COVID-19 samples. In each case, the material was cDNA or gDNA derived from T cells, B-cell-depleted T cells, or PBMCs.

The germline V gene encodes CDR1 SNHLY and CDR2 FYNNEI. The V gene lost 8 bases and the J gene lost 2 bases, with 16 bases spanning the gap. The CDR3 length is 15 residues. In the authors' workflow: Nucleated cell counts were estimated from reference gene primer amplification. The table came from immunoSEQ multiplex PCR; TCRdb's copy has only in-frame clones and leaves some out. V, J and clone size reflect that table, while D and trimming were determined from the DNA. The table lists 130,000 to 150,000 clones, around 80% of them singletons. The sequencing sample was made of peripheral blood. The V gene is TRBV2, the J gene TRBJ1-5; D gene uncertain. The sequence was obtained from an elderly woman in a cohort sampled during active or convalescent COVID-19. The CDR3 spells CASSRGRWGNQPQHF. The DNA of the CDR3 is TGTGCCAGCTCAAGAGGGCGATGGGGCAATCAGCCCCAGCATTTT.